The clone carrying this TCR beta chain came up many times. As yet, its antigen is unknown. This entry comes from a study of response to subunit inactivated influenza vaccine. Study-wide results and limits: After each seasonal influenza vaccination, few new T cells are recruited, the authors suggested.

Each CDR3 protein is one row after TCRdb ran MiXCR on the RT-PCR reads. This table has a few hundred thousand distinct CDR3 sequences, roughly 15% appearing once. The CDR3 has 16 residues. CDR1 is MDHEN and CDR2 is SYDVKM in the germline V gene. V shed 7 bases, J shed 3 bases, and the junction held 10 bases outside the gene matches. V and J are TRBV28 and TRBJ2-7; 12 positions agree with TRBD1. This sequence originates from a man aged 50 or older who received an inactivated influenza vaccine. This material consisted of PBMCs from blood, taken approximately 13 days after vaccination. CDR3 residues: CASTKGDRGLNYEQYF. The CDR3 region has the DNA TGTGCCAGCACTAAGGGGGACAGGGGGCTCAACTACGAGCAGTACTTC. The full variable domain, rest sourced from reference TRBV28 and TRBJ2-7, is DVKVTQSSRYLVKRTGEKVFLECVQDMDHENMFWYRQDPGLGLRLIYFSYDVKMKEKGDIPEGYSVSREKKERFSLILESASTNQTSMYLCASTKGDRGLNYEQYFGPGTRLTVT.